The T cell receptor (beta chain) described here comes from a study of blood T cell repertoires in COVID-19. Overall study context: Spain, Italy and the United States supplied samples that represented acute and convalescent COVID-19. PBMCs, B-cell-depleted T cells, or T cells provided the cDNA or gDNA that made up the material.

The method was immunoSEQ multiplex PCR; TCRdb's version includes in-frame clones alone and lacks a portion of them. This sample has 75,000 to 85,000 clones, with about 85% found just once. V was cut by 8 bases and J by 4 bases, with 17 bases left in between. The CDR3 length is 14 residues. Germline loops: CDR1 SNHLY, CDR2 FYNNEI. The genes are TRBV2 and TRBJ1-2; D is possibly TRBD1 (5 bases). The TCR sequence derives from a man aged 55 to 69 with COVID-19, enrolled during active disease. Sequencing used peripheral blood. CDR3 DNA sequence: TGTGCCAGCGGGGCTGGCGAACGGTTCTATGGCTACACCTTC. Protein: CASGAGERFYGYTF. The full variable domain, its missing parts supplied by reference TRBV2 and TRBJ1-2, is EPEVTQTPSHQVTQMGQEVILRCVPISNHLYFYWYRQILGQKVEFLVSFYNNEISEKSEIFDDQFSVERPDGSNFTLKIRSTKLEDSAMYFCASGAGERFYGYTFGSGTRLTVV.